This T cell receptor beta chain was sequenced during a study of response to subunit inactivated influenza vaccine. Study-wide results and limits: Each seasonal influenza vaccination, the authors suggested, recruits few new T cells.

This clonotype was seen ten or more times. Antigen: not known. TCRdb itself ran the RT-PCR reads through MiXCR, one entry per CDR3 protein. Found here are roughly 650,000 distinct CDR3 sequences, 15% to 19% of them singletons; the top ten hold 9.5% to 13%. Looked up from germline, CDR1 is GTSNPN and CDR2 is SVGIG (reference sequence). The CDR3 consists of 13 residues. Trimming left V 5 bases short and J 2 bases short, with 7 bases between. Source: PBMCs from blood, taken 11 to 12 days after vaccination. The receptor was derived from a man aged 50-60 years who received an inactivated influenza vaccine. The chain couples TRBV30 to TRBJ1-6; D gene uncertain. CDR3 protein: CAWGRAYNSPLHF. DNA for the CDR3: TGTGCCTGGGGGAGAGCCTATAATTCACCCCTCCACTTT.